This T cell receptor beta chain is from a study of blood T cell repertoires in COVID-19. For the study at large: Specimens from acute and convalescent COVID-19 originated in the United States, Italy and Spain.

In the original processing: Reference gene primers were amplified, and this amplification served to estimate nucleated cell counts. Using immunoSEQ multiplex PCR, the repertoire was profiled, and TCRdb retains in-frame clones only, with some absent. V and J calls and clone size follow that table, whereas D and trimming were derived from the DNA. The sample gives more than 45,000 clones, more than 85% of which show up once; roughly 10% is in the top ten. V lost 4 bases and J lost 0; bases outside the gene matches: 12. Germline-derived CDR1 and CDR2 are ENHRY and SYGVKD. CDR3 length: 19 amino acids. The sequence was obtained from a woman at least 80 years old with acute or convalescent COVID-19. Sequences were obtained from peripheral blood. The rearrangement links TRBV10-3 to TRBJ2-6, with 7 bases fitting TRBD1. The CDR3: CAISGGTVSIPSGANVLTF. In DNA form, the CDR3 reads TGTGCCATCAGTGGGGGGACAGTCTCTATCCCCTCTGGGGCCAACGTCCTGACTTTC.